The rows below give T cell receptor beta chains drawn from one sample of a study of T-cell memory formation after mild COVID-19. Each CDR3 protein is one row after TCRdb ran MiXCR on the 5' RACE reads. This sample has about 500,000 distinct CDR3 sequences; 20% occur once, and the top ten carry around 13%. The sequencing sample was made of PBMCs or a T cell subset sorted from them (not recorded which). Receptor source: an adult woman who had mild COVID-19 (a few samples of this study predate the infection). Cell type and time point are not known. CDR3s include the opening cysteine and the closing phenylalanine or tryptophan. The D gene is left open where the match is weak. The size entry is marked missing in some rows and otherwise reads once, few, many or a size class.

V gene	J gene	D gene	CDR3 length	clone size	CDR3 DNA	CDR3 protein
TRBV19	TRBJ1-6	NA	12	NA	TGTGCCAGTAGTATGGGCCACCCGGCCCTCCACTTT	CASSMGHPALHF
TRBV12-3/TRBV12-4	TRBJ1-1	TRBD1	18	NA	TGTGCCAGCAGTTTACGGTCCAGGGGGCTTTTATATAACACTGAAGCTTTCTTT	CASSLRSRGLLYNTEAFF
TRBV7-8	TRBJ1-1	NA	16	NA	TGTGCCAGCAGCTTAGAACCGGGGCCCATGAACACTGAAGCTTTCTTT	CASSLEPGPMNTEAFF
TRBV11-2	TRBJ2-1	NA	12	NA	TGTGCCAGCAGCTTAGCCGGGCCGGATAAGTTCTTC	CASSLAGPDKFF
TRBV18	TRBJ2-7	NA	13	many	TGTGCCAGCAGCCCGCCAGGTGGATACGAGCAGTACTTC	CASSPPGGYEQYF
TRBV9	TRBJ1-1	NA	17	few	TGTGCCAGCAGCGTAGGGGCCGCAGGGCCCATGAACACTGAAGCTTTCTTT	CASSVGAAGPMNTEAFF
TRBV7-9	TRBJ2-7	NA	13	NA	TGTGCCAGCAGCCCCTTTCAGGGGAGCGAGCAGTACTTC	CASSPFQGSEQYF
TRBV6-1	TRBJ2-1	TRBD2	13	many	TGTGCCAGCCGCTGGGGGGGGTACAATGAGCAGTTCTTC	CASRWGGYNEQFF
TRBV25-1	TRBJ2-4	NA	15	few	TGTGCCAGCAGTGAATCAGGTACAACCGGACGCATTCAGTACTTC	CASSESGTTGRIQYF
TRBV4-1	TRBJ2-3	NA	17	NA	TGCGCCAGCAGCCAAGGCTGGTTAGTGGCTAGCACAGATACGCAGTATTTT	CASSQGWLVASTDTQYF